The source of this TCR beta chain is a study of T cell clones after liver transplantation. Profiling relied on immunoSEQ multiplex PCR, and the TCRdb table lists in-frame clones only, not all of them. Of under 90,000 clones listed, about 80% were seen once; the top ten hold about 0.63%. The CDR3 extends over 14 amino acids. With 0 bases removed from V and 4 bases from J, the gap between germline ends came to 11 bases. From germline, CDR1 is SGHRS and CDR2 YFSETQ. The chain uses TRBV5-1 and TRBJ2-7; D is tentatively TRBD1 or TRBD2 (5 bases each). This clonotype was obtained from a human donor who received a liver transplant. The input for sequencing was CD4+ T cells from blood, taken before liver transplant. DNA for the CDR3: TGCGCCAGCAGCTTGGGGGGGAACATTTACGAGCAGTACTTC. This gives the protein CASSLGGNIYEQYF.